A single sample is the source of the 17 T cell receptor beta chains below, sequenced in a study of blood T cell repertoires in COVID-19. TCRdb's copy holds only in-frame clones and misses some; the assay was immunoSEQ multiplex PCR. Among 400,000 to 500,000 clones, about 88% were seen once, and the ten largest hold about 1.5%. The sequenced sample was PBMCs or T cells enriched from blood (not recorded which). Source of these receptors: a woman aged 18-29 years who had been exposed to COVID-19.

The J gene is TRBJ2-2, the V gene TRBV4-1, with 11 bases lining up with TRBD2. The CDR3 has 15 residues. The junction had 4 bases not matched to a gene; V was cut back by 0 bases and J by 10 bases. Germline loops: CDR1 MGHRA, CDR2 YSYEKL. The CDR3 DNA sequence: TGCGCCAGCAGCCAAGATACTAGCGGGAGTGTGGAGCTGTTTTTT. Residues: CASSQDTSGSVELFF.

This sequence joins TRBV6-4 and TRBJ1-5; D ambiguous. V lost 0 bases and J 0 bases, leaving 6 bases between the germline ends. Per germline, CDR1 MRHNA and CDR2 SNTAGT. The CDR3 covers 15 residues. The CDR3 here is CASSDSAYSNQPQHF. The DNA for the CDR3 is TGTGCCAGCAGTGACTCGGCTTATAGCAATCAGCCCCAGCATTTT.

V and J are TRBV20-1 and TRBJ2-6; D ambiguous. Germline values: CDR1 DFQATT, CDR2 SNEGSKA (reference sequence). The length of the CDR3 is 14 residues. V lost 3 bases to trimming and J lost 1 base, with 7 bases between them. CDR3 amino acids: CSASSQSGANVLTF. CDR3 in DNA: TGCAGTGCTAGTTCCCAGTCTGGGGCCAACGTCCTGACTTTC.

The chain joins TRBV28 to TRBJ2-4; D is possibly TRBD1 (6 bases). The CDR3 length is 14 residues. Germline CDR1 and CDR2: MDHEN and SYDVKM. V lost 5 bases and J lost 8, with 16 bases in between. The CDR3 DNA reads as TGTGCCAGCAGTCCCCGACAGGCGAGACACATTCAGTACTTC. Encoded protein: CASSPRQARHIQYF.

The chain links TRBV27 to TRBJ1-5; TRBD1 might be the D (5 bases). Germline V gives CDR1 MNHEY, CDR2 SMNVEV (reference sequence). The CDR3 is 15 amino acids. V was clipped by 5 bases and J by 5 bases, with 16 bases between them. The CDR3 nucleotides are TGTGCCAGCAGTGAGGACATCTCGGGCTATCAGCCCCAGCATTTT. This codes for CASSEDISGYQPQHF.

The rearrangement links TRBV2 to TRBJ1-2; TRBD1 might be the D (5 bases). The germline CDR1 and CDR2 sequences are SNHLY and FYNNEI. V lost 7 bases to trimming and J lost 8 bases, with 17 bases between them. There are 13 residues in the CDR3. Here the CDR3 reads CASKAVVPGGYTF. The CDR3 DNA follows: TGTGCCAGCAAAGCAGTTGTGCCAGGGGGCTACACCTTC.

The gene calls are TRBV24-1 and TRBJ2-3; 8 bases line up with TRBD2. Germline CDR1 and CDR2: KGHDR and SFDVKD. The CDR3 sequence is 17 residues long. Trimming at V came to 7 bases and at J to 3 bases, leaving 14 bases not matched to a gene. CDR3 coding DNA: TGTGCCACCAGCACCAGGCCCCCGGGACTAGGGACAGATACGCAGTATTTT. This translates into CATSTRPPGLGTDTQYF.

This chain uses TRBV7-9 with TRBJ2-1; TRBD1 might be the D (5 bases). There are 17 residues in the CDR3. Germline V gene sequence: CDR1 SEHNR, CDR2 FQNEAQ (reference sequence). V lost 4 bases to trimming and J lost 4 bases, with 20 bases between them. This CDR3 is CASSSMGRHRDYNEQFF. CDR3 sequence (DNA): TGTGCCAGCAGCTCAATGGGGCGACACCGAGATTACAATGAGCAGTTCTTC.

CDR3 coding DNA: TGTGCCAGCAGCTTATCACCAGGGTCTGGCAATCAGCCCCAGCATTTT. This encodes CASSLSPGSGNQPQHF. The rearrangement links TRBV7-9 to TRBJ1-5, with D perhaps TRBD1 (5 bases). Germline loops: CDR1 SEHNR, CDR2 FQNEAQ (reference sequence). V lost 2 bases and J 2 bases, leaving 13 bases between the germline ends. The CDR3 contains 16 residues.

The chain joins TRBV28 to TRBJ1-2; tentative D call: TRBD1 (5 bases). With 5 bases removed from V and 0 bases from J, the gap between germline ends came to 13 bases. CDR3 size: 15 residues. Germline V gives CDR1 MDHEN, CDR2 SYDVKM. CDR3 protein: CASSQTPDTNYGYTF. CDR3 DNA: TGTGCCAGCAGTCAGACCCCGGACACTAACTATGGCTACACCTTC.

This chain joins TRBV27 and TRBJ1-3, with 11 bases that match TRBD1. The CDR3 contains 17 residues. Trimming at V came to 5 bases and at J to 4 bases, leaving 10 bases not matched to a gene. Germline CDR1 reads MNHEY; CDR2 reads SMNVEV (reference sequence). CDR3 loop: CASSPWTGGEEGNTIYF. CDR3 bases: TGTGCCAGCAGTCCCTGGACAGGGGGCGAAGAGGGAAACACCATATATTTT.

V gene TRBV9 combines with J gene TRBJ2-5; D gene unclear. Germline V gene sequence: CDR1 SGDLS, CDR2 YYNGEE. Trimming stripped 3 bases from V and 4 bases from J, with 4 bases between. There are 11 residues in the CDR3. The CDR3 nucleotides read TGTGCCAGCAGCGCCGGAGAGACCCAGTACTTC. It is translated as CASSAGETQYF.

The rearrangement uses TRBV5-6 and TRBJ2-7, with D possibly TRBD1 on 6 matching bases. Germline CDR1 and CDR2: SGHDT and YYEEEE. Deletions cut 0 bases from V and 5 bases from J, with 12 bases between. The CDR3 spans 14 residues. In nucleotides, the CDR3 is TGTGCCAGCAGCTTGGAACAGGGAGAACACGAGCAGTACTTC. It specifies CASSLEQGEHEQYF.

The table lists this clone with a count of one. DNA of the CDR3: TGTGCCAGCAGCCACCTCGCCGCGGGTCCGGAGACCCAGTACTTC. Translating it yields CASSHLAAGPETQYF. The chain couples TRBV3-1 (or the pseudogene TRBV3-2) to TRBJ2-5; weak D call: TRBD2 (5 bases). The CDR3 spans 15 residues. Trimming stripped 3 bases from V and 5 bases from J, with 16 bases between. Germline CDR1 is LGHDT and CDR2 is YNNKEL (reference sequence).

The chain uses TRBV6-6 and TRBJ1-2; D remains ambiguous. Germline V gene sequence: CDR1 MNHNY, CDR2 SVGAGI (reference sequence). The CDR3 is made up of 14 amino acids. V lost 0 bases and J lost 2, with 7 bases in between. The CDR3 sequence is CASSYSSTNYGYTF. The CDR3 nucleotides are TGTGCCAGCAGTTACTCGAGTACGAACTATGGCTACACCTTC.

This chain uses TRBV28 with TRBJ2-1; 7 bases are shared with TRBD1. The trim removed 6 bases at V and 10 bases at J, leaving 9 bases unmatched. Germline V CDR1 and CDR2: MDHEN, SYDVKM. The length of the CDR3 is 13 residues. CDR3 loop: CASSRYRGSEQFF. The CDR3 coding sequence is TGTGCCAGCAGCAGATACAGGGGATCAGAGCAGTTCTTC.

The chain uses TRBV28 and TRBJ1-1, with a possible D match to TRBD1 (6 bases). CDR1 is MDHEN and CDR2 is SYDVKM in the germline V gene. The CDR3 is 14 amino acids. The ends were cut back, 8 bases at V and 1 base at J, with 14 bases in the middle. CDR3 nucleotide sequence: TGTGCCAGCGGGAGGGGGGCAGCGAACACTGAAGCTTTCTTT. It is translated as CASGRGAANTEAFF.